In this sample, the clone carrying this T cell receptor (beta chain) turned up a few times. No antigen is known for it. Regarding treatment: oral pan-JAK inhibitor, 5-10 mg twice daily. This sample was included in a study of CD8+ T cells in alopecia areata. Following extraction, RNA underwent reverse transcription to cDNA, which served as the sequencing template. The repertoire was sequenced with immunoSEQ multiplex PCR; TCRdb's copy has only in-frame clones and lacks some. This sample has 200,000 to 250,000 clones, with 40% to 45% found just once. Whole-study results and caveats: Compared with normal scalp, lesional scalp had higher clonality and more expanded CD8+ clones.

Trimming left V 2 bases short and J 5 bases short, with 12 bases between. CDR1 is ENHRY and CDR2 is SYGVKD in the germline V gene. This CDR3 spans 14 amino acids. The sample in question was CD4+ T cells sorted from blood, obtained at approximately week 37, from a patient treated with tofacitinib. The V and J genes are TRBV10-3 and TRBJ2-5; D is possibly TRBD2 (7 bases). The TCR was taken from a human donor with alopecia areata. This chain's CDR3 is CAISERGGFETQYF. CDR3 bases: TGTGCCATCAGTGAGAGGGGGGGTTTCGAGACCCAGTACTTC.